This T cell receptor beta chain was captured by sequencing in a study of cytomegalovirus exposure and HLA in healthy donors. Whole-study findings and limits: According to an earlier analysis, most TCR beta V segments yielded productive rearrangements about 87% or about 30% of the time. Only CMV serostatus was available as immune exposure information.

About this clone itself: The target antigen is unknown.

Germline V gene lookup returns CDR1 MGHRA and CDR2 YSYEKL. V shed 3 bases, J shed 5 bases, and the junction held 3 bases outside the gene matches. This CDR3 is 16 amino acids long. PCR employed 60 Vbeta and 13 Jbeta primers. TCRdb's copy holds only in-frame clones and misses some; the assay was immunoSEQ multiplex PCR. Here the sample spans about 200,000 clones, 70% to 80% being singletons. Material: PBMCs. The chain links TRBV4-1 to TRBJ2-1; 14 nucleotides agree with TRBD2. The origin of this receptor is a male donor in good health and CMV-seronegative. The CDR3 bases are TGCGCCAGCAGCCAGGGGACTAGCGGGAGCGACAATGAGCAGTTCTTC. Amino acid sequence: CASSQGTSGSDNEQFF.